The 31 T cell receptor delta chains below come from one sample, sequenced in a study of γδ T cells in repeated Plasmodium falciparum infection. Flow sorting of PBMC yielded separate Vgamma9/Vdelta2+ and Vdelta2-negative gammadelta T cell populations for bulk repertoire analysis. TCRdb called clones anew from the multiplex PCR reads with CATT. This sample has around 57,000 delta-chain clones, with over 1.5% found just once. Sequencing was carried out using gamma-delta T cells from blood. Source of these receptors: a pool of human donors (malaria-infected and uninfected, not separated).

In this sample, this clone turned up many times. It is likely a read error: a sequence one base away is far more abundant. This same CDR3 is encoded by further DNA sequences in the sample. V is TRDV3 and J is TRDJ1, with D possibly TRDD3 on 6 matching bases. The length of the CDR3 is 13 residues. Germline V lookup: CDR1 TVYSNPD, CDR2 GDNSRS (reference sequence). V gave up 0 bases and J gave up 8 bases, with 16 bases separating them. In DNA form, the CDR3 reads TGTGCCTTTAGATTCCCTACGGGGGGAAAACTCATCTTT. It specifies CAFRFPTGGKLIF.

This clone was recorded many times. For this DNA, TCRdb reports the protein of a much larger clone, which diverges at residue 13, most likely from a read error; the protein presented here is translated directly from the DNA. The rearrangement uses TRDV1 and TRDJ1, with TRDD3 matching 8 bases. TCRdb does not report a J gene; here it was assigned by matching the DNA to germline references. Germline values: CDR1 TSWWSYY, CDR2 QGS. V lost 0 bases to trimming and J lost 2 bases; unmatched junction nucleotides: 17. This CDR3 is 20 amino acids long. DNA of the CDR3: TGTGCTCTTGGGGAACTAAATCCCAACTACTGGGGGCGGAGAACCGATAAACTCATCTTT. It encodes CALGELNPNYWGRRTDKLIF.

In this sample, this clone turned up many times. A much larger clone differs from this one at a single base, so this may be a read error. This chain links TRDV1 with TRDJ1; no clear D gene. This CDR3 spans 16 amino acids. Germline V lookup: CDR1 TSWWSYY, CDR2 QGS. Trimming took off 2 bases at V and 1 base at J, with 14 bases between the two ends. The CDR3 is CALGEVPAYTTDKLIF. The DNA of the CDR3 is TGTGCTCTTGGGGAAGTACCAGCCTATACCACCGATAAACTCATCTTT.

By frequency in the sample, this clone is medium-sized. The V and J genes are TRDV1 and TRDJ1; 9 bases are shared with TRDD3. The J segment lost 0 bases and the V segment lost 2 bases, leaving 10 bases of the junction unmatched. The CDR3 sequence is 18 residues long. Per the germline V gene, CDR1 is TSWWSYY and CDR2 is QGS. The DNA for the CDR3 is TGTGCTCTTGGGGAAGTGATCGGGGGGATACAGTACACCGATAAACTCATCTTT. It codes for CALGEVIGGIQYTDKLIF.

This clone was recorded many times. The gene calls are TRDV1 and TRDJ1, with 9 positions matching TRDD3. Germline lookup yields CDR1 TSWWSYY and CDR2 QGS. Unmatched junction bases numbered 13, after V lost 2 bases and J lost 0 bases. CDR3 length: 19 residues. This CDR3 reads CALGEWQRRGYAYTDKLIF. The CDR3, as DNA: TGTGCTCTTGGGGAATGGCAAAGAAGGGGATACGCGTACACCGATAAACTCATCTTT.

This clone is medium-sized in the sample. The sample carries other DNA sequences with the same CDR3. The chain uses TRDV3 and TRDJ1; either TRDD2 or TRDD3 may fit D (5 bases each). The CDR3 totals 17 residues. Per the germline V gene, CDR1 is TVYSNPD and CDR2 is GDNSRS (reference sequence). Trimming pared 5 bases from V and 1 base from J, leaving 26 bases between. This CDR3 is CARKAPTGAPFTDKLIF. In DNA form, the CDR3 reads TGTGCCCGGAAAGCCCCTACGGGGGCCCCATTCACCGATAAACTCATCTTT.

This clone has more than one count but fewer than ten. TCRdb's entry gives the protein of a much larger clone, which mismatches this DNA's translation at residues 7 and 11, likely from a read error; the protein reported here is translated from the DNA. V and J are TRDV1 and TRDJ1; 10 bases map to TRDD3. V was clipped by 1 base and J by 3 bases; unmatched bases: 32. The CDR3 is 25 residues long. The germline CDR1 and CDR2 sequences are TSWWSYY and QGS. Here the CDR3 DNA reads TGTGCTCTTGGGGAACCCCCTTGGCGAGCCTCTGCGGACAGAGTTTTGGGGGATACATCCGATAAACTCATCTTT. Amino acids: CALGEPPWRASADRVLGDTSDKLIF.

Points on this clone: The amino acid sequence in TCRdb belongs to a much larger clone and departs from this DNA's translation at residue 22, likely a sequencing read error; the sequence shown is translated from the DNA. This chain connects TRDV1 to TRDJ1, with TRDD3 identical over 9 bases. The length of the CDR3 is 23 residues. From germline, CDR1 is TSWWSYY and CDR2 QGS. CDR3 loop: CALGELSLPEYWGRGWDTDKLTF. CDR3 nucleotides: TGTGCTCTTGGGGAACTCAGCCTTCCCGAGTACTGGGGGAGGGGTTGGGACACCGATAAACTCACCTTT.

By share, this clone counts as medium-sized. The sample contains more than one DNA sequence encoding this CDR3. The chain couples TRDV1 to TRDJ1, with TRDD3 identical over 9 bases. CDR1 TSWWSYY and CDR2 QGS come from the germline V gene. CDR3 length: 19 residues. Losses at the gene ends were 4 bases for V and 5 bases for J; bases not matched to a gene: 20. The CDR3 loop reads CALGGTLFPTLGDLDKLIF. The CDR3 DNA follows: TGTGCTCTTGGGGGAACTCTCTTTCCTACTCTGGGGGATTTAGATAAACTCATCTTT.

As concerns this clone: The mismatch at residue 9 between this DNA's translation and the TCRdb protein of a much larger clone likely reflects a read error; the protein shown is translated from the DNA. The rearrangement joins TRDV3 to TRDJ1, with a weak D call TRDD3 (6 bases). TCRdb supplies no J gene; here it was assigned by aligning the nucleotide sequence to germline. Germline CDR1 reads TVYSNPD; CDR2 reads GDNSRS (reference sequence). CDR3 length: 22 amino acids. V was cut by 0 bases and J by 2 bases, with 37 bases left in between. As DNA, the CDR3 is TGTGCCTTTAGAATGTTCGAAGCCTCCCTACGAGATTGGGGGTCCCCAACCGATAAACTCATCTTT. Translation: CAFRMFEASLRDWGSPTDKLIF.

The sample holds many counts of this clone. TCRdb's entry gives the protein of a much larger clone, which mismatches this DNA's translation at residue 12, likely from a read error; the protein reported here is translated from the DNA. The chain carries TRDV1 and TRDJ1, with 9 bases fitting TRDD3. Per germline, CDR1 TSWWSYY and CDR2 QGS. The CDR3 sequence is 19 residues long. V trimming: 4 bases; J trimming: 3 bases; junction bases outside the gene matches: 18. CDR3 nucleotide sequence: TGTGCTCTTGGGGGACAAATAGTCCTGGGGGATGGGAAATCCGATAAACTCATCTTT. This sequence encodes CALGGQIVLGDGKSDKLIF.

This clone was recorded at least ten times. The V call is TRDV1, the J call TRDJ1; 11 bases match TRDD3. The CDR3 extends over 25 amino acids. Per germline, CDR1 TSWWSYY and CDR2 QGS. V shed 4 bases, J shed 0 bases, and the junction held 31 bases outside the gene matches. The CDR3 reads CALGATGGAIWWGIRTTFYTDKLIF. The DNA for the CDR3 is TGTGCTCTTGGGGCTACCGGAGGGGCTATTTGGTGGGGGATACGTACTACCTTTTACACCGATAAACTCATCTTT.

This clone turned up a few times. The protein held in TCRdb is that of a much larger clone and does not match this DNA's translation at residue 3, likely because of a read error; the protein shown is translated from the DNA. The CDR3 DNA reads as TGTGCCTTTGACACCGACAACTGGGGGATACGCGTCTTACCAATCACACCCCCTCGGATCTTT. It is translated as CAFDTDNWGIRVLPITPPRIF. The chain employs TRDV2 and TRDJ1; 13 bases match TRDD3. This CDR3 is 21 amino acids long. CDR1 is GEAIGNYY and CDR2 is EKD in the germline V gene.

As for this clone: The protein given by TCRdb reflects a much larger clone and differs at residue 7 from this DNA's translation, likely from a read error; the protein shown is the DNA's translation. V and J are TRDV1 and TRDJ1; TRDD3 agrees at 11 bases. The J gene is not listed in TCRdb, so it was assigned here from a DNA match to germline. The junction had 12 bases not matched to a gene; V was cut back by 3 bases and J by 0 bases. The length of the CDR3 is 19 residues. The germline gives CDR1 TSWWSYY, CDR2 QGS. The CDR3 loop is CALGDRGWGIPRNTDKLIF. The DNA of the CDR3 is TGTGCTCTTGGGGACCGCGGCTGGGGGATACCCAGAAACACCGATAAACTCATCTTT.

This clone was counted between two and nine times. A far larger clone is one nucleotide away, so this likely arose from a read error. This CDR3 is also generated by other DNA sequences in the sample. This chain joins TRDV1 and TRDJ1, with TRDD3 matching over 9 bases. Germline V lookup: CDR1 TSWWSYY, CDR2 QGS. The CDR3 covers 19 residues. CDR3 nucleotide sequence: TGTGCCCTTGGGCCCCGTACACCTTCCTTCTGGGGATACGCCGATAAACTCATCTTT. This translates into CALGPRTPSFWGYADKLIF.

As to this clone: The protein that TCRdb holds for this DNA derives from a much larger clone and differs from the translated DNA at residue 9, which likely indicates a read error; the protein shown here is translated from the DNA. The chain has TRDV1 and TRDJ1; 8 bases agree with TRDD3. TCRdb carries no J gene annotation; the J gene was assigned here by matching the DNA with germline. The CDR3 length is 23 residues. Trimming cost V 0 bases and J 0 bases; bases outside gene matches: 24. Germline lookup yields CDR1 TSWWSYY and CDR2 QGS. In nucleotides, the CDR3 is TGTGCTCTTGGGGAACTATTTTCTAGGGATCGGATGGGGGATCCGCCTTACACCGATAAACTCATCTTT. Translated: CALGELFSRDRMGDPPYTDKLIF.

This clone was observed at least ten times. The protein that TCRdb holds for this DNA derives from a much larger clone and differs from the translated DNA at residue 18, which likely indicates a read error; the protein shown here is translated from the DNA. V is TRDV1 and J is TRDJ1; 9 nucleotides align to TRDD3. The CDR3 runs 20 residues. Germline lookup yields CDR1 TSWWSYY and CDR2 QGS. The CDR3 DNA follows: TGTGCTCTTGGGGGGCACTACTGGGGGACGAGGAGGGAAGTTGGCGATAAACCCATCTTT. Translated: CALGGHYWGTRREVGDKPIF.

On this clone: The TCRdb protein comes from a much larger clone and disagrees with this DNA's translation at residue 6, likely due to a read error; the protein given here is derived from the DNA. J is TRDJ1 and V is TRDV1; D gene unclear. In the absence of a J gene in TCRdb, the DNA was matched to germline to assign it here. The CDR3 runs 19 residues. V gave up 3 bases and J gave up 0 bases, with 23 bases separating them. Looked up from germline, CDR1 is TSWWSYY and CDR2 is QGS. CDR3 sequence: CALGERETVTTPYTDKLIF. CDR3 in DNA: TGTGCTCTTGGGGAGCGTGAAACTGTCACAACACCTTACACCGATAAACTCATCTTT.

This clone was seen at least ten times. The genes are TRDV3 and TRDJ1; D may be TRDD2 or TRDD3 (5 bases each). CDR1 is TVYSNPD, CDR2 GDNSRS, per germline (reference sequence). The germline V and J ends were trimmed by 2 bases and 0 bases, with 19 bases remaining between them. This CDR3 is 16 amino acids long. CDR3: CAFAGRGGLHTDKLIF. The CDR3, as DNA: TGTGCCTTTGCCGGCCGCGGGGGCCTTCACACCGATAAACTCATCTTT.

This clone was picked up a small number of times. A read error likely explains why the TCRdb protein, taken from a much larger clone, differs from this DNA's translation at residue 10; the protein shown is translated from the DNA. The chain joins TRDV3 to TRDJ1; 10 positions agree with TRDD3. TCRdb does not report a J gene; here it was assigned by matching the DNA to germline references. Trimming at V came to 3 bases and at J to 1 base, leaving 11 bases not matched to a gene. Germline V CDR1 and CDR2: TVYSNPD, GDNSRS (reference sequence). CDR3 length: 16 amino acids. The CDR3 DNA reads TGTGCCTTCAGTAATGGGGGATACCTCCCCACCGATAAACTCATCTTT. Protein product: CAFSNGGYLPTDKLIF.

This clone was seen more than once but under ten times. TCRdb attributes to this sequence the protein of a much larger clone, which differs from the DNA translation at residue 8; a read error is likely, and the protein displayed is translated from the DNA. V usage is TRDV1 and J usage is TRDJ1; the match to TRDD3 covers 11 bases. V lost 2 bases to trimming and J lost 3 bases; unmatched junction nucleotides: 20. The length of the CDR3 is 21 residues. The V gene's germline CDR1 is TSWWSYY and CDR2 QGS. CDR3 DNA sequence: TGTGCTCTTGGGGAAAGTATCCGACAAAACATTTGGGGGATACGCGCCGATAAACTCATCTTT. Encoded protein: CALGESIRQNIWGIRADKLIF.

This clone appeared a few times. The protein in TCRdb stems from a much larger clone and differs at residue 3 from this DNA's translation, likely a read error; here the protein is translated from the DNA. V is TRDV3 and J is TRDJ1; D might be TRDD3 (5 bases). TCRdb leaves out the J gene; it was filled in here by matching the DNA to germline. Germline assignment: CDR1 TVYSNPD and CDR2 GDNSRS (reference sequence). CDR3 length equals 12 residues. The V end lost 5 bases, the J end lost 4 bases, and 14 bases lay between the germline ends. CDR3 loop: CALMGCLDKLIF. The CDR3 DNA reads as TGTGCCCTTATGGGATGTCTCGATAAACTCATCTTT.

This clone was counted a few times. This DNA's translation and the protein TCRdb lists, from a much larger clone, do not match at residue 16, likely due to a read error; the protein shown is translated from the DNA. This CDR3 is CALGELEGPVNVLGDEDTDKLIF. The CDR3 DNA reads TGTGCTCTTGGGGAATTAGAAGGACCCGTGAACGTACTGGGGGATGAAGACACCGATAAACTCATCTTT. The rearrangement uses TRDV1 and TRDJ1; the match to TRDD3 covers 10 bases. The J gene, left out of TCRdb, was set here by checking the DNA against germline. Germline V CDR1 and CDR2: TSWWSYY, QGS. This CDR3 is 23 amino acids long. V was clipped by 2 bases and J by 0 bases; unmatched bases: 24.

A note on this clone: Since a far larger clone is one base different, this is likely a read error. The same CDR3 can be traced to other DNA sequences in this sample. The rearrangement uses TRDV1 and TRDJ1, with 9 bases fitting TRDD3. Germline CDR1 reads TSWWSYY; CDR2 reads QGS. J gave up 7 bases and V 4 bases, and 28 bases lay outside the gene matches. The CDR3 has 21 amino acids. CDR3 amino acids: CALGGCSYPSVILGDRLKLIF. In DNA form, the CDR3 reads TGTGCTCTTGGGGGCTGTTCCTACCCGTCTGTGATACTGGGGGACCGGCTTAAACTCATCTTT.

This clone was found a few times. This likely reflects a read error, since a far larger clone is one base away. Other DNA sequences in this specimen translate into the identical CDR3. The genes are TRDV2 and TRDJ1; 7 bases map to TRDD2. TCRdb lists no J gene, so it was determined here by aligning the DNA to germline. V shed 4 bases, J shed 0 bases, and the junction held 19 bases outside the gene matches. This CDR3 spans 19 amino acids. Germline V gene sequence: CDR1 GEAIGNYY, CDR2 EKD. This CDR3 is CACDNPAFLDCGYTDKLIF. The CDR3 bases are TGTGCCTGTGATAATCCCGCCTTCCTTGATTGCGGGTACACCGATAAACTCATCTTT.

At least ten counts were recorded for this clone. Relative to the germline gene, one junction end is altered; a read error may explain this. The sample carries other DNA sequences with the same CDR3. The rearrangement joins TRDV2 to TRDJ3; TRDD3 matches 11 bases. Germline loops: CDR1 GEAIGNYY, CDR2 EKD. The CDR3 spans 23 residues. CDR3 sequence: CACDTGDWGISRTSSRDTRQMFF. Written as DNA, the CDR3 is TGTGCCTGTGACACCGGGGACTGGGGGATATCGCGGACCAGCTCCCGGGACACCCGACAGATGTTTTTC.

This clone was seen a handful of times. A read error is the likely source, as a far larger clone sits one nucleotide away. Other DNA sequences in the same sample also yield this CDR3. CDR3 nucleotides: TGTGCTCTTGGGGAACCCAGCCCTCCCAAATACTGGGGGCTCACCGACAAACTCATCTTT. It specifies CALGEPSPPKYWGLTDKLIF. The gene calls are TRDV1 and TRDJ1, with 8 bases aligning to TRDD3. Because TCRdb records no J gene, it was assigned here through a match of the DNA to germline. The length of the CDR3 is 20 residues. Germline CDR1 is TSWWSYY and CDR2 is QGS.

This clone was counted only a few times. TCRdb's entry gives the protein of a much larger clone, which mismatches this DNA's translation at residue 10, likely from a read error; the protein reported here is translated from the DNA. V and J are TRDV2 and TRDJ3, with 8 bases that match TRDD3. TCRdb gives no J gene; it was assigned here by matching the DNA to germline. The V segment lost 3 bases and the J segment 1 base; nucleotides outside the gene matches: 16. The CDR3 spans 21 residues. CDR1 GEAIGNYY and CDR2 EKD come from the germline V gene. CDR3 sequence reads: CACDSTLLGGTRSWDTRQMFF. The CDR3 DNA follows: TGTGCCTGTGACTCTACCTTACTGGGGGGTACTAGGTCCTGGGACACCCGACAGATGTTTTTC.

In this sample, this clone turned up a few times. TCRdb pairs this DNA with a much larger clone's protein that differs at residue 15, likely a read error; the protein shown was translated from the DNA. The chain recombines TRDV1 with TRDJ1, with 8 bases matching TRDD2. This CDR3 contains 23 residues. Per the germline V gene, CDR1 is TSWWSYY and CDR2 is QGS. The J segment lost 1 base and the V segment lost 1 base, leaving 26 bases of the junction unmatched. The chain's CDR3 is CALGEPISSYDKYWESPTDKLIF. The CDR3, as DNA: TGTGCTCTTGGGGAACCGATCTCTTCCTACGACAAATACTGGGAGTCTCCCACCGATAAACTCATCTTT.

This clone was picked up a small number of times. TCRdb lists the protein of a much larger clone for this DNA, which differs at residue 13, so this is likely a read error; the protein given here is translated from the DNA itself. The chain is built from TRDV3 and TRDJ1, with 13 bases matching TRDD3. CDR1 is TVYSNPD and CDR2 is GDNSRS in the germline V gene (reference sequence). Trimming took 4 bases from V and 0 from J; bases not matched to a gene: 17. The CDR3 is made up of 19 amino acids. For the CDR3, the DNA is TGTGCCTGCGTCCTAAGCGTATACTGGGGGATACGCGACACCGATAAACTCATCTTT. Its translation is CACVLSVYWGIRDTDKLIF.

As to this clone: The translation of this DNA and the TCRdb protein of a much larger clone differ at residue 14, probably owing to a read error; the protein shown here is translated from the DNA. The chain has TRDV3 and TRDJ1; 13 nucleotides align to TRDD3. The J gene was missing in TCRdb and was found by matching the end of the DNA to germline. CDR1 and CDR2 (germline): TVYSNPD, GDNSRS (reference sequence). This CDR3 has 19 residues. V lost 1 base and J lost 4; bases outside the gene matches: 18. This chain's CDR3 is CAFIPTLYWGIRRFDKLIF. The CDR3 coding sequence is TGTGCCTTTATTCCTACCCTCTACTGGGGGATACGCAGGTTCGATAAACTCATCTTT.